This T cell receptor beta chain stems from a study of shared clonotypes between healthy human individuals. This table comes from immunoSEQ multiplex PCR, and its TCRdb copy is limited to in-frame clones, with some not included. Of 950,000 to 1,100,000 clones in the sample, around three quarters are singletons; the top ten hold roughly 0.57%. Study observations and caveats: Clonotype sharing among donors, it was expected, would be affected by sequencing depth. A handful of donors held about 4.5% of naive CD4 clonotypes in common. Non-shared clonotypes showed lower generation probabilities than clonotypes common to all four donors.

Note on this clone: What it recognizes is unknown.

Trimming removed 4 bases from V and 6 bases from J, with 19 bases in between. This CDR3 has 16 residues. Germline CDR1 is SGHDN and CDR2 is FVKESK. The material sequenced was memory CD4+ T cells from PBMCs. The subset is: CD45RA-negative fraction. The chain is built from TRBV14 and TRBJ2-1; the D call may be TRBD1 or TRBD2 (5 bases each). The origin of this receptor is a man aged 18-30 years in good health. Some clones in this sample may be carry-over from other donors' samples. The DNA of the CDR3 is TGTGCCAGCAGCCCCCTACGGGGCCTGAGGAGCAATGAGCAGTTCTTC. Translated, it gives CASSPLRGLRSNEQFF. The full variable domain, with the rest looked up from reference TRBV14 and TRBJ2-1, is EAGVTQFPSHSVIEKGQTVTLRCDPISGHDNLYWYRRVMGKEIKFLLHFVKESKQDESGMPNNRFLAERTGGTYSTLKVQPAELEDSGVYFCASSPLRGLRSNEQFFGPGTRLTVL.